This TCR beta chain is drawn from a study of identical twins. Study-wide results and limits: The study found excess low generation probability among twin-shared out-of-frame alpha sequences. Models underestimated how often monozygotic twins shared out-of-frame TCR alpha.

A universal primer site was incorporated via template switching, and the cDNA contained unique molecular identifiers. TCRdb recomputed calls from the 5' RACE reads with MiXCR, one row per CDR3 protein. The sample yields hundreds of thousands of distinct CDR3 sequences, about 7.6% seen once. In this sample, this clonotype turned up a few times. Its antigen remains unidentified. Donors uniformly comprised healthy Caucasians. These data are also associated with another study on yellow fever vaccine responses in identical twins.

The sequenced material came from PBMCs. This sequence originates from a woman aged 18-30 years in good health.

The CDR3 DNA is TGTGCCAGCAGTTTCCGGGGGTTAATATACAATGAGCAGTTCTTC. Translating it yields CASSFRGLIYNEQFF. The chain uses TRBV28 and TRBJ2-1; TRBD2 is a possible D gene (6 bases). The CDR3 extends over 15 amino acids. With 3 bases removed from V and 4 bases from J, the gap between germline ends came to 13 bases. The germline V gene has CDR1 MDHEN and CDR2 SYDVKM.